This is a list of T cell receptor beta chains from one sample in a study of blood T cell repertoires in COVID-19. Libraries were prepared by immunoSEQ multiplex PCR; TCRdb keeps only in-frame clonotypes and omits some of them. The sample has 300,000 to 350,000 clones, about nine tenths seen once. Sequencing input: peripheral blood. Receptors were obtained from a woman between 70 and 85 years old with COVID-19, enrolled during active disease. Each CDR3 is given with its conserved first and last residue. Each record gives: D gene, V gene, J gene, clone size, CDR3 protein, CDR3 DNA. A D gene is named only where the DNA matches it firmly. The size field is filled for only some rows; it gives once, few, many or a size class.

-	TRBV10-2	TRBJ1-1	-	CASRNTGFTEAFF	TGCGCCAGCAGGAACACAGGGTTCACTGAAGCTTTCTTT
TRBD1	TRBV30	TRBJ1-4	-	CAWSDTGAGEKLFF	TGTGCCTGGAGTGATACAGGGGCGGGTGAAAAACTGTTTTTT
-	TRBV5-1	TRBJ2-7	-	CASSSISYEQYF	TGCGCCAGCAGCTCCATCTCCTACGAGCAGTACTTC
-	TRBV19	TRBJ1-5	-	CASSIAGSNQPQHF	TGTGCCAGTAGTATCGCGGGGAGCAATCAGCCCCAGCATTTT
-	TRBV11-2	TRBJ2-7	few	CASRPGAGASSSYEQYF	TGTGCCAGCAGACCTGGGGCGGGGGCGTCGAGCTCCTACGAGCAGTACTTC
TRBD1	TRBV19	TRBJ1-2	-	CASSTGQGLGGYTF	TGTGCCAGTAGTACCGGACAGGGCCTCGGAGGCTACACCTTC
-	TRBV5-4	TRBJ1-4	-	CASSREGNSNEKLFF	TGTGCCAGCAGCCGCGAGGGTAATTCTAATGAAAAACTGTTTTTT
-	TRBV7-9	TRBJ2-5	-	CASTNSETQYF	TGTGCCAGCACCAATAGCGAGACCCAGTACTTC
-	TRBV7-8	TRBJ1-4	-	CASSFRGYEKLFF	TGTGCCAGCAGCTTTAGGGGTTACGAAAAACTGTTTTTT
-	TRBV18	TRBJ1-2	-	CASSTGNWVWDGYTF	TGTGCCAGCTCTACAGGGAACTGGGTGTGGGATGGCTACACCTTC
-	TRBV6-5	TRBJ1-1	once	CASSYGGFMNTEAFF	TGTGCCAGCAGTTACGGGGGGTTCATGAACACTGAAGCTTTCTTT
TRBD1	TRBV27	TRBJ2-6	-	CASSLGHRGSGANVLTF	TGTGCCAGCAGTTTAGGGCACAGGGGGTCCGGGGCCAACGTCCTGACTTTC
-	TRBV21-1	TRBJ1-5	-	CASSKAWRDGQPQHF	TGTGCCAGCAGCAAAGCGTGGAGGGACGGTCAGCCCCAGCATTTT
-	TRBV27	TRBJ1-6	-	CASRWPNSPLHF	TGTGCCAGCAGATGGCCCAATTCACCCCTCCACTTT
-	TRBV15	TRBJ1-6	-	CATSSSGNGNSPLHF	TGTGCCACCAGCAGTTCAGGGAATGGGAATTCACCCCTCCACTTT
-	TRBV2	TRBJ1-5	-	CASSFRGGQSNQPQHF	TGTGCCAGCAGCTTCCGGGGGGGTCAGAGCAATCAGCCCCAGCATTTT
TRBD2	TRBV6-5	TRBJ2-2	-	CASNSGGVGGELFF	TGTGCCAGCAACAGCGGGGGGGTAGGCGGGGAGCTGTTTTTT
-	TRBV11-2	TRBJ1-3	-	CASSSTGTGNTIYF	TGTGCCAGCAGCTCGACAGGTACCGGAAACACCATATATTTT
-	TRBV5-4	TRBJ2-7	-	CASSQGQFIYEQYF	TGTGCCAGCAGCCAGGGACAATTCATCTACGAGCAGTACTTC
TRBD1	TRBV6-6	TRBJ2-7	few	CASSYPGQANEQYF	TGTGCCAGCAGTTACCCCGGACAGGCCAACGAGCAGTACTTC
-	TRBV9	TRBJ2-3	-	CASSPSTDTQYF	TGTGCCAGCAGCCCGAGCACAGATACGCAGTATTTT
-	TRBV13	TRBJ1-3	-	CASSLGRASGNTIYF	TGTGCCAGCAGCTTAGGGAGGGCCTCTGGAAACACCATATATTTT
-	TRBV4-3	TRBJ1-2	-	CASSQDGPPGGYGYTF	TGCGCCAGCAGCCAAGATGGGCCCCCCGGGGGTTATGGCTACACCTTC
-	TRBV5-1	TRBJ2-7	once	CASSSRRGYEQYF	TGCGCCAGCAGCTCCCGCCGGGGCTACGAGCAGTACTTC
TRBD1	TRBV2	TRBJ1-6	once	CASDRDFYNSPLHF	TGTGCCAGCGACAGGGACTTCTATAATTCACCCCTCCACTTT
TRBD1	TRBV19	TRBJ2-7	-	CASSITWDSSYEQYF	TGTGCCAGTAGTATTACGTGGGACAGCTCCTACGAGCAGTACTTC
-	TRBV21-1	TRBJ2-4	-	CASSGEPRENIQYF	TGTGCCAGCAGCGGAGAACCCAGGGAAAACATTCAGTACTTC
TRBD1	TRBV6-6	TRBJ2-2	few	CASSSDRGQGGELFF	TGTGCCAGCAGCAGCGACAGGGGGCAGGGCGGGGAGCTGTTTTTT
-	TRBV7-9	TRBJ1-2	few	CATGFGAGEGYTF	TGTGCCACTGGTTTTGGGGCCGGTGAGGGCTACACCTTC
-	TRBV19	TRBJ2-7	-	CASSMGRGGEQYF	TGTGCCAGTAGTATGGGCAGGGGTGGAGAGCAGTACTTC